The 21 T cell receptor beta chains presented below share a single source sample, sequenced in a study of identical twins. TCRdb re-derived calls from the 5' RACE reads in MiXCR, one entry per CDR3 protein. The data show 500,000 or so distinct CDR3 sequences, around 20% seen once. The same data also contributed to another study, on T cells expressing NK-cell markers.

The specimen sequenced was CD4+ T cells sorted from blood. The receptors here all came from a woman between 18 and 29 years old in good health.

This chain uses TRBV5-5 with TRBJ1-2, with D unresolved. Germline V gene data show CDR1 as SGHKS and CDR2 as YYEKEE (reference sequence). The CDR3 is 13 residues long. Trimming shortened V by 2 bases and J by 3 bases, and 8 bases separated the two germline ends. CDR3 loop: CASSFAADYGYTF. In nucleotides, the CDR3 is TGTGCCAGCAGCTTCGCAGCGGACTATGGCTACACCTTC.

The DNA of the CDR3 is TGTGCCAGCAGCCCCTGGGACTCTGAAGCTTTCTTT. Protein: CASSPWDSEAFF. The chain uses TRBV7-9 and TRBJ1-1; tentative D call: TRBD1 (5 bases). Germline lookup yields CDR1 SEHNR and CDR2 FQNEAQ (reference sequence). V was cut by 5 bases and J by 6 bases, with 10 bases left in between. The CDR3 sequence is 12 residues long.

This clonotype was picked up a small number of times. CDR3 in amino acids: CASSDLLYLPHNEQFF. The CDR3 DNA is TGTGCCAGCAGTGATTTGCTGTACCTACCCCACAATGAGCAGTTCTTC. J is TRBJ2-1 and V is TRBV2; D gene uncertain. Per germline, CDR1 SNHLY and CDR2 FYNNEI. The ends were cut back, 3 bases at V and 5 bases at J, with 17 bases in the middle. The CDR3 is made up of 16 amino acids.

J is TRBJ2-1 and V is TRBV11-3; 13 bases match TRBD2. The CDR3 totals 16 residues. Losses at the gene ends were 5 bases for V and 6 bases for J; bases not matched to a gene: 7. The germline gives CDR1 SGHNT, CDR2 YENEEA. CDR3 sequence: CASSQLGTSGANEQFF. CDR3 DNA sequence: TGTGCCAGCAGCCAGTTGGGGACTAGCGGGGCCAATGAGCAGTTCTTC.

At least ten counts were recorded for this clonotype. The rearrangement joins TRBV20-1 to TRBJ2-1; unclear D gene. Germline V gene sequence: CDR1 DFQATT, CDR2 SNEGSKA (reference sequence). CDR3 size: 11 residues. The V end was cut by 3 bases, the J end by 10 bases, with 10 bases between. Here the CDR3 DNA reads TGCAGTGCTAGGACCCGTTACGAGCAGTTCTTC. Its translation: CSARTRYEQFF.

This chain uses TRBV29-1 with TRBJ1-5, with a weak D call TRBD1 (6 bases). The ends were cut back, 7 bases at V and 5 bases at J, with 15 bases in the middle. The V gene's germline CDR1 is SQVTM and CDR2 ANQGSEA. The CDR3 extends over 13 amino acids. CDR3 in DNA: TGCAGCGCTTCGGGGGCAGGTTATCAGCCCCAGCATTTT. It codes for CSASGAGYQPQHF.

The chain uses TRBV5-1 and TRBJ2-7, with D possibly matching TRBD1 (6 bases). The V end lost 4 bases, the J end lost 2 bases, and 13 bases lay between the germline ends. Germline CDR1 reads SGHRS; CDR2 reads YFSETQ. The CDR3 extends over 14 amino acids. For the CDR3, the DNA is TGCGCCAGCAGCGAGACAGGAAGACCCTACGAGCAGTACTTC. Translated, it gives CASSETGRPYEQYF.

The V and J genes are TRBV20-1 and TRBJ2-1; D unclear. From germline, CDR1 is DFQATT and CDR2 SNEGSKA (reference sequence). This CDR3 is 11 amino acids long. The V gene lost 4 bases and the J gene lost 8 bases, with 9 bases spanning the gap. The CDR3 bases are TGCAGTGCTATGAAGGTCTATGAGCAGTTCTTC. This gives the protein CSAMKVYEQFF.

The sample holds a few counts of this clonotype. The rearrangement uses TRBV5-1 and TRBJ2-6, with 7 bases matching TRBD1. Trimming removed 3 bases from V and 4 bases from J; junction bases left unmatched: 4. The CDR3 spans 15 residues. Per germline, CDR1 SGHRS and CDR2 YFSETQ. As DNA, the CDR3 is TGCGCCAGCAGCTCTCCGGGACAGGGGGCCAACGTCCTGACTTTC. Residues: CASSSPGQGANVLTF.

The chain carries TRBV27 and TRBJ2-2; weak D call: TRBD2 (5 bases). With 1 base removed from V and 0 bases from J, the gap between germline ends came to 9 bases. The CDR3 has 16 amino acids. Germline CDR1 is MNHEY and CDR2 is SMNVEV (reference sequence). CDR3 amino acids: CASSLFAGANTGELFF. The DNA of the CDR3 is TGTGCCAGCAGTTTATTCGCGGGCGCGAACACCGGGGAGCTGTTTTTT.

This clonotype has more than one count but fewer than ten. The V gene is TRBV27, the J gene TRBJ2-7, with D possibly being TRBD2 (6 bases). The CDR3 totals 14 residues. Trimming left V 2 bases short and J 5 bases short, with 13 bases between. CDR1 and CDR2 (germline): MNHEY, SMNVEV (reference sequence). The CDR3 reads CASSLRWGGDEQYF. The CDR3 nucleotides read TGTGCCAGCAGTTTACGGTGGGGAGGCGACGAGCAGTACTTC.

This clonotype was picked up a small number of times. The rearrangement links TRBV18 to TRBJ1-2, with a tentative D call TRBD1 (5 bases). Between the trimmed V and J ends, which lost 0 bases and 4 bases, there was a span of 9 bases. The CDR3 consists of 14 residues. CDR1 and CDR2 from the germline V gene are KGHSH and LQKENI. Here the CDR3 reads CASSPPGLGYGYTF. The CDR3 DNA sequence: TGTGCCAGCTCACCACCGGGGCTCGGCTATGGCTACACCTTC.

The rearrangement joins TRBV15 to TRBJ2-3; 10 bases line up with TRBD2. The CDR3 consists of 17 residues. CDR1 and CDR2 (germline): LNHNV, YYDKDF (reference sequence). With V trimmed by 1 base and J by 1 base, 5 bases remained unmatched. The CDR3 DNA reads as TGTGCCACCAGCAGAGGAGATACTAGCGGGGGCACAGATACGCAGTATTTT. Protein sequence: CATSRGDTSGGTDTQYF.

In DNA form, the CDR3 reads TGTGCCAGCAGTACTACTAGCGGAGCTAGCACAGATACGCAGTATTTT. As protein: CASSTTSGASTDTQYF. This sequence joins TRBV12-3 or TRBV12-4 and TRBJ2-3; TRBD2 matches at 8 bases. V lost 5 bases to trimming and J lost 0 bases; unmatched junction nucleotides: 7. The length of the CDR3 is 16 residues.

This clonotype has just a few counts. CDR3 amino acids: CASSLPGQGQETQYF. The DNA of the CDR3 is TGTGCCAGCAGCTTGCCCGGACAGGGGCAAGAGACCCAGTACTTC. The genes are TRBV7-9 and TRBJ2-5, with 9 bases lining up with TRBD1. This CDR3 has 15 amino acids. Germline-derived CDR1 and CDR2 are SEHNR and FQNEAQ (reference sequence). Trimming took 3 bases from V and 2 from J; bases not matched to a gene: 4.

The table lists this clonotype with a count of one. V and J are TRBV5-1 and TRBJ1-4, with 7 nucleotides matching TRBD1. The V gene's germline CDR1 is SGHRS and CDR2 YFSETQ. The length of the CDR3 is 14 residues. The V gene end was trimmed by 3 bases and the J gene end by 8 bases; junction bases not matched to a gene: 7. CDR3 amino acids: CASSSGQPNEKLFF. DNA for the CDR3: TGCGCCAGCAGCTCGGGACAGCCCAACGAAAAACTGTTTTTT.

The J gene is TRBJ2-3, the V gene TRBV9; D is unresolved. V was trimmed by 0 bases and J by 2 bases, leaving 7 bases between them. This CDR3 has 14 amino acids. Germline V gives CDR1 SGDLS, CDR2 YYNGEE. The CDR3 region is CASSVGEITDTQYF. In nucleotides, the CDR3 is TGTGCCAGCAGCGTAGGAGAAATCACAGATACGCAGTATTTT.

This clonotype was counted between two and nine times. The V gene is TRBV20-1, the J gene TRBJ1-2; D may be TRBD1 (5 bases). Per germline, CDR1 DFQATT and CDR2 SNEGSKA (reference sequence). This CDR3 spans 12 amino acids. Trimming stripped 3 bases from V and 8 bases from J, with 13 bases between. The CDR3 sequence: CSASGRGKGYTF. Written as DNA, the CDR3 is TGCAGTGCTAGTGGCCGGGGGAAGGGCTACACCTTC.

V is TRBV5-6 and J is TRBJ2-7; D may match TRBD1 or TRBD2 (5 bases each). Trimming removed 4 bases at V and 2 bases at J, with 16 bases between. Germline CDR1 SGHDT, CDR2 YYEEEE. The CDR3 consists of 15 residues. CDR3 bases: TGTGCCAGCAGCCCGGGACGGTTCGGTGCCTACGAGCAGTACTTC. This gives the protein CASSPGRFGAYEQYF.

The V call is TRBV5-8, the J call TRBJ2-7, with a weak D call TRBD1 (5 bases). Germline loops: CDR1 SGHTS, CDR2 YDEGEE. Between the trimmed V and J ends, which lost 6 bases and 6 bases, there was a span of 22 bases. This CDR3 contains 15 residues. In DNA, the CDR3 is TGTGCCAGCACCCTTCTATTTGAAGCAAGGGGCGAGCAGTACTTC. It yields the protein CASTLLFEARGEQYF.

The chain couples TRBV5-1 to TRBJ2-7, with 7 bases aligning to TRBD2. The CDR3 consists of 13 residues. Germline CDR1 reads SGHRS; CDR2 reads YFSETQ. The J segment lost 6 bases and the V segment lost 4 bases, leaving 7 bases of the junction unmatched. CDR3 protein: CASSQDPSGEQYF. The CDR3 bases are TGCGCCAGCAGCCAGGACCCTAGCGGCGAGCAGTACTTC.